The 24 T cell receptor beta chains presented below share a single source sample, sequenced in a study of regulatory T cells in long-lasting Graves disease. The time point here: persistent/refractory GD, antithyroid drugs over 5 years with positive TRAb. The authors made the TCR library using RNA they extracted from PBMCs. The authors built TCR beta libraries using iRepertoire HTBI primers and Arm-PCR of CDR3 regions. MiXCR was run by TCRdb on the multiplex PCR reads, yielding one entry per CDR3 protein. The data show some 330,000 distinct CDR3 sequences, around 23% seen once. The material sequenced was peripheral blood mononuclear cells (PBMCs), taken when the disease was refractory, from a patient treated with antithyroid drugs. The receptors were sampled from a woman between 40 and 50 years old with Graves disease.

This clonotype was recorded once. The V call is TRBV7-9, the J call TRBJ2-7; TRBD2 matches 10 bases. With 5 bases clipped from V and 5 bases from J, the junction kept 21 bases outside the gene matches. Germline V gene sequence: CDR1 SEHNR, CDR2 FQNEAQ (reference sequence). This CDR3 contains 19 residues. The CDR3 region is CASSRGSPAGGPPNHEQYF. CDR3 sequence (DNA): TGTGCCAGCAGCAGGGGGAGTCCAGCGGGAGGGCCCCCTAACCACGAGCAGTACTTC.

The rearrangement uses TRBV11-2 and TRBJ1-2; no reliable D call. The CDR3 sequence is 15 residues long. Trimming took off 0 bases at V and 8 bases at J, with 16 bases between the two ends. Germline CDR1 and CDR2: SGHAT and FQNNGV. CDR3 sequence (DNA): TGTGCCAGCAGCTTAGATCCCGGCCCGGTGGGCGGCTACACCTTC. As protein: CASSLDPGPVGGYTF.

About this clonotype: Germline and junction disagree at one end, which may indicate a read error. This chain's CDR3 is CASSTPLGKTGNTMYF. Written as DNA, the CDR3 is TGTGCCAGCAGCACCCCTTTAGGGAAAACTGGAAACACCATGTATTTT. This rearrangement joins TRBV7-9 to TRBJ1-3; D is uncertain. Looked up from germline, CDR1 is SEHNR and CDR2 is FQNEAQ (reference sequence). The CDR3 extends over 16 amino acids. Variable domain in full (rest from reference TRBV7-9 and TRBJ1-3): DTGVSQNPRHKITKRGQNVTFRCDPISEHNRLYWYRQTLGQGPEFLTYFQNEAQLEKSRLLSDRFSAERPKGSFSTLEIQRTEQGDSAMYLCASSTPLGKTGNTMYFGEGSWLTVV.

This clonotype appeared a few times. The chain recombines TRBV9 with TRBJ2-7, with D unclear. Trimming removed 4 bases at V and 7 bases at J, with 18 bases between. There are 14 residues in the CDR3. Per the germline V gene, CDR1 is SGDLS and CDR2 is YYNGEE. This chain's CDR3 is CASSPRSGLDEQYF. In nucleotides, the CDR3 is TGTGCCAGCAGCCCTCGATCGGGTCTAGATGAGCAGTACTTC. Together with reference TRBV9 and TRBJ2-7, the CDR3 gives the full variable domain: DSGVTQTPKHLITATGQRVTLRCSPRSGDLSVYWYQQSLDQGLQFLIQYYNGEERAKGNILERFSAQQFPDLHSELNLSSLELGDSALYFCASSPRSGLDEQYFGPGTRLTVT.

The J gene is TRBJ1-4, the V gene TRBV12-5, with 7 bases that match TRBD1. CDR3 length: 18 residues. The germline V gene has CDR1 LGHNT and CDR2 FRNRAP. Unmatched junction bases numbered 18, after V lost 9 bases and J lost 2 bases. Here the CDR3 reads CASQSSSPTGVTNEKLFF. The CDR3 region has the DNA TGTGCTAGCCAAAGCTCCAGTCCTACAGGGGTTACTAATGAAAAACTGTTTTTT.

This clonotype was observed at least ten times. The chain links TRBV12-3 or TRBV12-4 to TRBJ2-5, with 7 nucleotides matching TRBD2. The CDR3 contains 14 residues. V gave up 3 bases and J gave up 2 bases; unmatched junction bases: 3. In DNA form, the CDR3 reads TGTGCCAGCAGTTTGACTAGCTATCAAGAGACCCAGTACTTC. Amino acid sequence: CASSLTSYQETQYF.

This clonotype was recorded at least ten times. The rearrangement joins TRBV2 to TRBJ1-2; 7 nucleotides align to TRBD1. The junction had 5 bases not matched to a gene; V was cut back by 6 bases and J by 4 bases. The V gene's germline CDR1 is SNHLY and CDR2 FYNNEI. CDR3 size: 13 residues. The CDR3 nucleotides are TGTGCCAGCAGGAAACAGGGGAGCTATGGCTACACCTTC. Its protein is CASRKQGSYGYTF.

This clonotype has at least ten counts. The chain recombines TRBV28 with TRBJ2-5; D is uncertain. The CDR3 contains 14 residues. The V and J ends lost 1 base and 1 base respectively, with 7 bases between them. Germline V gives CDR1 MDHEN, CDR2 SYDVKM. The CDR3 here is CASSLLQTQETQYF. Here the CDR3 DNA reads TGTGCCAGCAGTTTATTACAGACCCAAGAGACCCAGTACTTC.

This clonotype has at least ten counts. The chain is built from TRBV28 and TRBJ1-1, with a weak D call TRBD1 (5 bases). Trimming took 3 bases from V and 4 from J, leaving 12 bases between them. This CDR3 is 14 amino acids long. Germline CDR1 is MDHEN and CDR2 is SYDVKM. CDR3 residues: CASSFLGGATEAFF. CDR3 DNA sequence: TGTGCCAGCAGTTTTCTGGGCGGGGCCACTGAAGCTTTCTTT.

The chain recombines TRBV4-2 with TRBJ2-2; no definite D call. CDR1 and CDR2 (germline): LGHNA, YNFKEQ. The CDR3 runs to 13 residues. Trimming stripped 2 bases from V and 4 bases from J, with 5 bases between. CDR3 in amino acids: CASSQRTTGELFF. The CDR3 coding sequence is TGTGCCAGCAGCCAAAGGACCACCGGGGAGCTGTTTTTT.

This clonotype was recorded many times. The chain employs TRBV20-1 and TRBJ2-5; 8 bases map to TRBD2. Looked up from germline, CDR1 is DFQATT and CDR2 is SNEGSKA (reference sequence). V trimming: 6 bases; J trimming: 5 bases; junction bases outside the gene matches: 8. The CDR3 is 13 residues long. The CDR3 spells CSAPAGGAETQYF. The CDR3 DNA reads as TGCAGTGCCCCGGCGGGGGGCGCGGAGACCCAGTACTTC.

With regard to this clonotype: A read error is likely here: a far larger clone is one base away. The chain links TRBV27 to TRBJ2-7; 16 bases line up with TRBD2. Losses at the gene ends were 5 bases for V and 2 bases for J; bases not matched to a gene: 6. The germline V gene has CDR1 MNHEY and CDR2 SMNVEV (reference sequence). This CDR3 is built from 17 residues. The CDR3 DNA follows: TGTGCCAGCAGTACCCTGGGACTAGCGGGAGGGCCCTACGAGCAGTACTTC. This sequence encodes CASSTLGLAGGPYEQYF.

This clonotype was seen at least ten times. The chain combines TRBV6-1 with TRBJ1-5; D is undetermined. The V gene lost 7 bases and the J gene lost 5 bases, with 12 bases spanning the gap. From germline, CDR1 is MNHNS and CDR2 SASEGT. The CDR3 has 13 amino acids. CDR3 coding DNA: TGTGCCAGCATAACTATGAGGGATCAGCCCCAGCATTTT. Translation gives CASITMRDQPQHF.

This clonotype was observed at least ten times. This chain links TRBV27 with TRBJ1-4; maybe TRBD1 (5 bases). The CDR3 loop spans 13 amino acids. CDR1 is MNHEY and CDR2 is SMNVEV in the germline V gene (reference sequence). With 5 bases removed from V and 13 bases from J, the gap between germline ends came to 17 bases. CDR3: CASSTNRDVRLFF. CDR3 DNA sequence: TGTGCCAGCAGTACTAACCGGGACGTTCGACTGTTTTTT.

The chain links TRBV20-1 to TRBJ1-1; D ambiguous. This CDR3 contains 14 residues. Between the trimmed V and J ends, which lost 3 bases and 0 bases, there was a span of 11 bases. Germline CDR1 and CDR2: DFQATT and SNEGSKA (reference sequence). The CDR3 protein is CSASSRPLNTEAFF. The CDR3 DNA sequence: TGCAGTGCTAGCTCTCGGCCATTGAACACTGAAGCTTTCTTT.

The chain uses TRBV7-9 and TRBJ2-7; TRBD1 matches at 7 bases. J gave up 0 bases and V 3 bases, and 5 bases lay outside the gene matches. The germline CDR1 and CDR2 sequences are SEHNR and FQNEAQ (reference sequence). The CDR3 is 15 residues long. The CDR3 region has the DNA TGTGCCAGCAGCTTGGACAGGCCTAGCTCCTACGAGCAGTACTTC. Amino acids: CASSLDRPSSYEQYF.

Details on this clonotype: This may come from a read error, since a much larger clone is one base off. The chain couples TRBV27 to TRBJ2-5, with a weak D call TRBD1 (7 bases). This CDR3 contains 14 residues. From germline, CDR1 is MNHEY and CDR2 SMNVEV (reference sequence). CDR3 nucleotides: TGTGCCAGCAGTTCGGGGACAGCGGGCGAGATCCAGTACTTC. It specifies CASSSGTAGEIQYF.

In this sample, this clonotype turned up many times. This chain uses TRBV12-3 or TRBV12-4 with TRBJ2-2, with D uncertain. This CDR3 is built from 16 residues. The V end lost 5 bases, the J end lost 7 bases, and 20 bases lay between the germline ends. CDR3 in amino acids: CASSPPRKGWGGELFF. CDR3 in DNA: TGTGCCAGCAGTCCTCCTAGGAAGGGTTGGGGCGGGGAGCTGTTTTTT.

This clonotype was recorded a few times. The chain joins TRBV24-1 to TRBJ2-5; 16 bases align to TRBD2. The CDR3 has 19 residues. Germline V gives CDR1 KGHDR, CDR2 SFDVKD. Trimming cost V 3 bases and J 2 bases; bases outside gene matches: 8. As DNA, the CDR3 is TGTGCCACCAGTGATCCACCGGGACTAGCGGGAGGGGCTCAAGAGACCCAGTACTTC. It translates to CATSDPPGLAGGAQETQYF.

This clonotype occurred a few times. This chain joins TRBV6-5 and TRBJ2-2, with D tentatively TRBD1 (6 bases). Germline values: CDR1 MNHEY, CDR2 SVGAGI. The CDR3 is 13 residues long. V was pared by 2 bases and J by 7 bases, with 8 bases between. CDR3 residues: CASSYQGIGELFF. In DNA form, the CDR3 reads TGTGCCAGCAGTTACCAGGGGATCGGGGAGCTGTTTTTT.

As concerns this clonotype: A much larger clone sits a single nucleotide away, making a read error possible. The CDR3 end shows no conserved phenylalanine or tryptophan, and so a read error is likely. The V and J genes are TRBV28 and TRBJ2-2; a weak D match, TRBD2 (6 bases). The germline V and J ends were trimmed by 6 bases and 1 base, with 9 bases remaining between them. CDR1 and CDR2 from the germline V gene are MDHEN and SYDVKM. The CDR3 is 14 residues long. The CDR3: CASSTTRNTGELFC. The CDR3 coding sequence is TGTGCCAGCAGCACGACTAGGAACACCGGGGAGCTGTTTTGT.

In this sample, this clonotype turned up a few times. The rearrangement joins TRBV24-1 to TRBJ1-1, with TRBD1 identical over 9 bases. The CDR3 is 15 residues long. The ends lost 7 bases at V and 3 bases at J; junction bases unmatched: 8. Germline V gives CDR1 KGHDR, CDR2 SFDVKD. CDR3 sequence (DNA): TGTGCCACCAGGTCCGGGACAGGGTCGGACACTGAAGCTTTCTTT. Protein: CATRSGTGSDTEAFF.

The chain combines TRBV29-1 with TRBJ1-1; 12 bases are a match to TRBD1. V trimming: 7 bases; J trimming: 1 base; junction bases outside the gene matches: 4. Germline V gene data show CDR1 as SQVTM and CDR2 as ANQGSEA. The CDR3 extends over 14 amino acids. The CDR3 spells CSAPGQGANTEAFF. The DNA of the CDR3 is TGCAGCGCCCCGGGACAGGGGGCGAACACTGAAGCTTTCTTT.

This clonotype occurred many times. V is TRBV28 and J is TRBJ2-5; 7 positions match TRBD2. The junction had 5 bases not matched to a gene; V was cut back by 3 bases and J by 4 bases. The CDR3 is made up of 14 amino acids. The germline V gene encodes CDR1 MDHEN and CDR2 SYDVKM. For the CDR3, the DNA is TGTGCCAGCAGTTTTAGGGCGGGAGTAGAGACCCAGTACTTC. This encodes CASSFRAGVETQYF. Combining the CDR3 with reference TRBV28 and TRBJ2-5 gives the whole variable domain DVKVTQSSRYLVKRTGEKVFLECVQDMDHENMFWYRQDPGLGLRLIYFSYDVKMKEKGDIPEGYSVSREKKERFSLILESASTNQTSMYLCASSFRAGVETQYFGPGTRLLVL.